A single sample is the source of the 16 T cell receptor beta chains below, sequenced in a study of shared clonotypes between healthy human individuals. Here immunoSEQ multiplex PCR was the method, and the copy in TCRdb shows in-frame clones only, minus some. The sample has about 490,000 clones; almost 80% are singletons. Material: PBMCs. These receptor sequences come from a woman aged 40 to 55 in good health. Some clones in this sample may be carry-over from other donors' samples.

The gene calls are TRBV27 and TRBJ2-1; D not resolved. CDR1 is MNHEY and CDR2 is SMNVEV in the germline V gene (reference sequence). The CDR3 is made up of 11 amino acids. V was trimmed by 2 bases and J by 7 bases, leaving 3 bases between them. The CDR3 region is CASSLDNEQFF. Here the CDR3 DNA reads TGTGCCAGCAGTTTAGATAATGAGCAGTTCTTC.

This chain links TRBV28 with TRBJ2-7, with D possibly being TRBD1 (5 bases). V was cut by 4 bases and J by 0 bases, with 16 bases left in between. The CDR3 loop spans 16 amino acids. The germline gives CDR1 MDHEN, CDR2 SYDVKM. CDR3 sequence reads: CASSSQWGLGSYEQYF. Here the CDR3 DNA reads TGTGCCAGCAGTTCCCAGTGGGGCCTGGGCTCCTACGAGCAGTACTTC.

The rearrangement joins TRBV18 to TRBJ2-3, with D hard to call. V dropped 5 bases and J dropped 5 bases, with 11 bases sitting between them. The CDR3 runs to 13 residues. Germline loops: CDR1 KGHSH, CDR2 LQKENI. The CDR3 protein is CASSREDKDTQYF. CDR3 sequence (DNA): TGTGCCAGCTCAAGGGAAGACAAAGATACGCAGTATTTT.

The chain has TRBV9 and TRBJ2-3; 7 positions match TRBD2. CDR1 and CDR2 (germline): SGDLS, YYNGEE. The ends lost 3 bases at V and 6 bases at J; junction bases unmatched: 10. This CDR3 has 15 amino acids. The CDR3 coding sequence is TGTGCCAGCAGCGGCGGTAGCGGGTTGGCGGATACGCAGTATTTT. Translating gives CASSGGSGLADTQYF. Looking up the rest from reference TRBV9 and TRBJ2-3 gives the full variable domain: DSGVTQTPKHLITATGQRVTLRCSPRSGDLSVYWYQQSLDQGLQFLIQYYNGEERAKGNILERFSAQQFPDLHSELNLSSLELGDSALYFCASSGGSGLADTQYFGPGTRLTVL.

This clone was seen just once. The rearrangement joins TRBV5-4 to TRBJ2-5, with 9 positions matching TRBD1. TRBJ2-7 explains the end of the DNA better; the J call may be wrong. From germline, CDR1 is SGHNT and CDR2 YYREEE (reference sequence). This CDR3 has 14 amino acids. CDR3 region: CASNPQGAGYEQYF. In DNA form, the CDR3 reads TGTGCCAGCAACCCACAGGGGGCGGGATACGAGCAGTACTTC.

This clone was seen a single time. This sequence joins TRBV11-2 and TRBJ2-7, with no clear D. CDR1 is SGHAT and CDR2 is FQNNGV in the germline V gene. The CDR3 has 11 amino acids. The V end lost 5 bases, the J end lost 3 bases, and 5 bases lay between the germline ends. The CDR3 protein is CASSTYYEQYF. In nucleotides, the CDR3 is TGTGCCAGCAGCACTTACTACGAGCAGTACTTC.

With respect to this clone: This likely came from a read error, as a far larger clone is one base away. V is TRBV9 and J is TRBJ2-2; the D is unclear. CDR3 length: 15 amino acids. Germline V gives CDR1 SGDLS, CDR2 YYNGEE. V was pared by 3 bases and J by 3 bases, with 12 bases between. The CDR3 protein is CASSARTEHTGELFF. As DNA, the CDR3 is TGTGCCAGCAGCGCCAGGACGGAACACACCGGGGAGCTGTTTTTT. Combining the CDR3 with reference TRBV9 and TRBJ2-2 gives the whole variable domain DSGVTQTPKHLITATGQRVTLRCSPRSGDLSVYWYQQSLDQGLQFLIQYYNGEERAKGNILERFSAQQFPDLHSELNLSSLELGDSALYFCASSARTEHTGELFFGEGSRLTVL.

The V call is TRBV7-9, the J call TRBJ2-1; 8 nucleotides line up with TRBD1. CDR1 and CDR2 (germline): SEHNR, FQNEAQ (reference sequence). V lost 2 bases and J lost 4; bases outside the gene matches: 4. The CDR3 is 15 residues long. The CDR3 spells CASSLQGAVYNEQFF. The CDR3 nucleotides read TGTGCCAGCAGCTTACAGGGGGCTGTTTACAATGAGCAGTTCTTC.

The V call is TRBV5-4, the J call TRBJ1-4; TRBD1 is a possible D gene (5 bases). This CDR3 contains 14 residues. The V end was cut by 4 bases, the J end by 9 bases, with 16 bases between. Germline CDR1 reads SGHNT; CDR2 reads YYREEE (reference sequence). CDR3 amino acids: CASSQDQGLKKLFF. The DNA for the CDR3 is TGTGCCAGCAGCCAAGACCAGGGTCTTAAAAAACTGTTTTTT.

A note on this clone: Since a far larger clone is one base different, this is likely a read error. Other nucleotide sequences in the sample specify the same CDR3. The CDR3 nucleotides read TGCGCCAGCTCCGGGACAGGGGTCGGTCTCACCGGGGAGCTGTTTTTT. Amino acid sequence: CASSGTGVGLTGELFF. The genes are TRBV2 and TRBJ2-2; TRBD1 agrees at 10 bases. The germline V gene has CDR1 SNHLY and CDR2 FYNNEI. The CDR3 extends over 16 amino acids.

This CDR3 reads CASSGGQGVSGELFF. DNA for the CDR3: TGCGCCAGCAGCGGCGGTCAGGGTGTTTCCGGGGAGCTGTTTTTT. V gene TRBV5-1 combines with J gene TRBJ2-2, with TRBD1 as a possible D gene (5 bases). This CDR3 has 15 residues. Per germline, CDR1 SGHRS and CDR2 YFSETQ. The ends were cut back, 4 bases at V and 6 bases at J, with 16 bases in the middle.

This clone was counted a single time. The rearrangement uses TRBV2 and TRBJ1-2; maybe TRBD1 (5 bases). The germline V gene has CDR1 SNHLY and CDR2 FYNNEI. The length of the CDR3 is 14 residues. Trimming cost V 4 bases and J 8 bases, with 17 bases left between them. The CDR3 region has the DNA TGTGCCAGCAGTGGGGACTCGGGGGGGAACGGCTACACCTTC. Its translation: CASSGDSGGNGYTF.

The V call is TRBV27, the J call TRBJ2-5, with TRBD2 as a possible D gene (5 bases). This CDR3 is built from 15 residues. V was shortened by 6 bases and J by 2 bases, with 16 bases between the two germline ends. The germline V gene has CDR1 MNHEY and CDR2 SMNVEV (reference sequence). This CDR3 is CASRPNIGIQETQYF. The CDR3 DNA is TGTGCCAGCAGACCCAACATCGGGATACAAGAGACCCAGTACTTC.

The chain employs TRBV12-2 and TRBJ2-1; no check of the table's D call, TRBD2, against the DNA was made. TRBV12-2 is assigned pseudogene status. CDR3 length: 14 amino acids. CDR3 nucleotides: TGTGCAAGTCGCTTAAGCGGGAGGGCCCATGAGCAGTTCTTC. Protein: CASRLSGRAHEQFF.

The gene calls are TRBV4-1 and TRBJ1-2; tentatively, D is TRBD1 (6 bases). The CDR3 loop spans 14 amino acids. Trimming took 0 bases from V and 5 from J, leaving 10 bases between them. Germline V CDR1 and CDR2: MGHRA, YSYEKL. For the CDR3, the DNA is TGCGCCAGCAGCCAAGACAGGGGCTCTTATGGCTACACCTTC. This gives the protein CASSQDRGSYGYTF.

The chain links TRBV5-1 to TRBJ2-1; 13 bases are shared with TRBD2. CDR1 SGHRS and CDR2 YFSETQ come from the germline V gene. Unmatched junction bases numbered 1, after V lost 0 bases and J lost 1 base. This CDR3 has 17 amino acids. The CDR3 loop is CASSLVTSGRSYNEQFF. CDR3 in DNA: TGCGCCAGCAGCTTGGTGACTAGCGGGAGGTCCTACAATGAGCAGTTCTTC.